This is a list of T cell receptor beta chains from one sample in a study of blood T cell repertoires in COVID-19. The repertoire was sequenced with immunoSEQ multiplex PCR; TCRdb's copy has only in-frame clones and lacks some. The sample holds 140,000 or so clones, about 90% seen once. The specimen was peripheral blood. These receptors were taken from a man over 45 who had recovered from COVID-19. Each CDR3 is given without its conserved first and last residue. Clone size appears in some rows only: once, few, many, or a class for an expanded clone.

clone_size,v_call,j_call,cdr3_aa
-,TRBV7-2,TRBJ2-6,ASSLGQVSGANVLT
-,TRBV27,TRBJ2-7,ASSLSLKGQGLKQY
-,TRBV11-2,TRBJ2-7,ASSPRQGAHEQY
-,TRBV6-1,TRBJ1-1,ASSEAPGSWASTEAF
-,TRBV2,TRBJ2-2,ASRVTGTGELF
-,TRBV2,TRBJ1-1,ASILTGAEAF
few,TRBV7-3,TRBJ1-2,ASSSGQGVGGYT
-,TRBV18,TRBJ2-7,ASSLWTVRSYEQY
-,TRBV6-4,TRBJ2-1,ASSDREDEQF
-,TRBV2,TRBJ2-2,ASSRDRASSGELF
-,TRBV4-3,TRBJ2-2,ASSQDLAVNTGELF
-,TRBV10-3,TRBJ1-1,AISESAGVPEAF
-,TRBV27,TRBJ2-3,ASSLTGSDTQY
-,TRBV19,TRBJ1-2,ASSPPTRGSYGYT
-,TRBV2,TRBJ1-5,ASTRVGNQPQH
-,TRBV2,TRBJ2-2,ARSSGTSGGNTGELF
-,TRBV6-6,TRBJ2-5,ASSWRGGPETQY
-,TRBV15,TRBJ1-2,ATSRDRFGYGYT
-,TRBV3-1/TRBV3-2,TRBJ1-5,ASSQDSGRRDRGRNQPQH
-,TRBV12-5,TRBJ2-7,ASGSGTGVYEQY
-,TRBV21-1,TRBJ1-2,ASSKGTGKEYGYT
-,TRBV19,TRBJ2-3,ASSPSTDTQY
-,TRBV7-2,TRBJ1-2,ASSYAGRTSLYGYT
few,TRBV11-3,TRBJ2-3,ASSLRGAGGTDTQY
-,TRBV12-2,TRBJ2-3,ASRLAQGLAGANRTDTQY
-,TRBV24-1,TRBJ1-2,ATSDSDT
-,TRBV6-2/TRBV6-3,TRBJ2-1,ASSYGPGYNEQF
-,TRBV28,TRBJ1-1,ASSSGQIGAF
few,TRBV7-9,TRBJ1-1,ASSSPFNGVHTEAF
-,TRBV5-4,TRBJ2-3,ASSLEAGELDTQY
-,TRBV2,TRBJ2-7,ASSESGGRPYEQY
-,TRBV6-2/TRBV6-3,TRBJ2-3,ASSYSTSTDTQY
-,TRBV2,TRBJ2-1,ASGVGQGTYNEQF
-,TRBV6-2/TRBV6-3,TRBJ1-2,ASSFSRQGADGYT
-,TRBV4-2,TRBJ1-2,ASSQDLRQAANYGYT
-,TRBV12-3/TRBV12-4,TRBJ2-1,ASSWTGRQF
-,TRBV4-3,TRBJ2-2,ASSQETGPNTGELF
-,TRBV7-2,TRBJ2-5,ASSLSGTGGAETQY
-,TRBV7-9,TRBJ1-1,ASSVGARVHTEAF
-,TRBV4-1,TRBJ1-1,ASSQDGAAF
-,TRBV27,TRBJ1-1,ASSLAATGRNTEAF
-,TRBV6-5,TRBJ1-3,ASMRRDSGNTIY
once,TRBV25-1,TRBJ1-1,ASSFPGSQNTEAF
-,TRBV15,TRBJ2-1,ATSSMTGHRSNEQF
-,TRBV3-1/TRBV3-2,TRBJ1-2,ASSATGTGPIGYT
-,TRBV3-1/TRBV3-2,TRBJ2-7,ASSQGRAYEQY
once,TRBV6-6,TRBJ2-7,ASSYSGGSSSYEQY
-,TRBV5-6,TRBJ1-6,ASSVGYSPLH
-,TRBV19,TRBJ2-7,ASSNRQTYEQY
-,TRBV11-2,TRBJ2-3,ASTRTGVDTQY
-,TRBV5-1,TRBJ1-1,ASSAGQGGTEAF
-,TRBV2,TRBJ2-4,ATQGEAKNIQY
few,TRBV6-5,TRBJ1-1,ASSPTGGRTEAF
-,TRBV4-3,TRBJ2-7,ASSQEAGASYEQY
-,TRBV3-1/TRBV3-2,TRBJ1-5,ASGTQGGLQPQH